This TCR beta chain is from a study of human T cells and chemical hapten exposure. The time point is: pre-sensitization, week 0. The sample's treatment: therapeutic diphenylcyclopropenone sensitization with weekly scalp DPC. The study drew its donors from alopecia patients who were 18 to 70 years old and suitable for DPC. TCRdb re-analysed the RACE reads in MiXCR, keeping a single row per CDR3 protein. The table lists around 330,000 distinct CDR3 sequences, around 5.5% of them singletons, with about 7.7% in the top ten. General study findings and limits: The formation of large CDR3 similarity clusters by expanded TCRs significantly exceeded that of controls.

This clonotype was counted ten times or more. What it recognizes is unknown. This CDR3 region has 14 residues. V was trimmed by 2 bases and J by 0 bases, leaving 6 bases between them. CDR1 and CDR2 (germline): MNHEY, SVGEGT. This sequence joins TRBV6-2 or TRBV6-3 and TRBJ2-3; D is unresolved. The sequence came from a young woman with alopecia areata. Some clones in this sample may be carry-over from other donors' samples. The source was whole blood, collected in connection with sensitization to the hapten diphenylcyclopropenone (DPC). This chain's CDR3 is CASSYIESTDTQYF. The CDR3 nucleotides read TGTGCCAGCAGTTACATAGAGAGCACAGATACGCAGTATTTT.